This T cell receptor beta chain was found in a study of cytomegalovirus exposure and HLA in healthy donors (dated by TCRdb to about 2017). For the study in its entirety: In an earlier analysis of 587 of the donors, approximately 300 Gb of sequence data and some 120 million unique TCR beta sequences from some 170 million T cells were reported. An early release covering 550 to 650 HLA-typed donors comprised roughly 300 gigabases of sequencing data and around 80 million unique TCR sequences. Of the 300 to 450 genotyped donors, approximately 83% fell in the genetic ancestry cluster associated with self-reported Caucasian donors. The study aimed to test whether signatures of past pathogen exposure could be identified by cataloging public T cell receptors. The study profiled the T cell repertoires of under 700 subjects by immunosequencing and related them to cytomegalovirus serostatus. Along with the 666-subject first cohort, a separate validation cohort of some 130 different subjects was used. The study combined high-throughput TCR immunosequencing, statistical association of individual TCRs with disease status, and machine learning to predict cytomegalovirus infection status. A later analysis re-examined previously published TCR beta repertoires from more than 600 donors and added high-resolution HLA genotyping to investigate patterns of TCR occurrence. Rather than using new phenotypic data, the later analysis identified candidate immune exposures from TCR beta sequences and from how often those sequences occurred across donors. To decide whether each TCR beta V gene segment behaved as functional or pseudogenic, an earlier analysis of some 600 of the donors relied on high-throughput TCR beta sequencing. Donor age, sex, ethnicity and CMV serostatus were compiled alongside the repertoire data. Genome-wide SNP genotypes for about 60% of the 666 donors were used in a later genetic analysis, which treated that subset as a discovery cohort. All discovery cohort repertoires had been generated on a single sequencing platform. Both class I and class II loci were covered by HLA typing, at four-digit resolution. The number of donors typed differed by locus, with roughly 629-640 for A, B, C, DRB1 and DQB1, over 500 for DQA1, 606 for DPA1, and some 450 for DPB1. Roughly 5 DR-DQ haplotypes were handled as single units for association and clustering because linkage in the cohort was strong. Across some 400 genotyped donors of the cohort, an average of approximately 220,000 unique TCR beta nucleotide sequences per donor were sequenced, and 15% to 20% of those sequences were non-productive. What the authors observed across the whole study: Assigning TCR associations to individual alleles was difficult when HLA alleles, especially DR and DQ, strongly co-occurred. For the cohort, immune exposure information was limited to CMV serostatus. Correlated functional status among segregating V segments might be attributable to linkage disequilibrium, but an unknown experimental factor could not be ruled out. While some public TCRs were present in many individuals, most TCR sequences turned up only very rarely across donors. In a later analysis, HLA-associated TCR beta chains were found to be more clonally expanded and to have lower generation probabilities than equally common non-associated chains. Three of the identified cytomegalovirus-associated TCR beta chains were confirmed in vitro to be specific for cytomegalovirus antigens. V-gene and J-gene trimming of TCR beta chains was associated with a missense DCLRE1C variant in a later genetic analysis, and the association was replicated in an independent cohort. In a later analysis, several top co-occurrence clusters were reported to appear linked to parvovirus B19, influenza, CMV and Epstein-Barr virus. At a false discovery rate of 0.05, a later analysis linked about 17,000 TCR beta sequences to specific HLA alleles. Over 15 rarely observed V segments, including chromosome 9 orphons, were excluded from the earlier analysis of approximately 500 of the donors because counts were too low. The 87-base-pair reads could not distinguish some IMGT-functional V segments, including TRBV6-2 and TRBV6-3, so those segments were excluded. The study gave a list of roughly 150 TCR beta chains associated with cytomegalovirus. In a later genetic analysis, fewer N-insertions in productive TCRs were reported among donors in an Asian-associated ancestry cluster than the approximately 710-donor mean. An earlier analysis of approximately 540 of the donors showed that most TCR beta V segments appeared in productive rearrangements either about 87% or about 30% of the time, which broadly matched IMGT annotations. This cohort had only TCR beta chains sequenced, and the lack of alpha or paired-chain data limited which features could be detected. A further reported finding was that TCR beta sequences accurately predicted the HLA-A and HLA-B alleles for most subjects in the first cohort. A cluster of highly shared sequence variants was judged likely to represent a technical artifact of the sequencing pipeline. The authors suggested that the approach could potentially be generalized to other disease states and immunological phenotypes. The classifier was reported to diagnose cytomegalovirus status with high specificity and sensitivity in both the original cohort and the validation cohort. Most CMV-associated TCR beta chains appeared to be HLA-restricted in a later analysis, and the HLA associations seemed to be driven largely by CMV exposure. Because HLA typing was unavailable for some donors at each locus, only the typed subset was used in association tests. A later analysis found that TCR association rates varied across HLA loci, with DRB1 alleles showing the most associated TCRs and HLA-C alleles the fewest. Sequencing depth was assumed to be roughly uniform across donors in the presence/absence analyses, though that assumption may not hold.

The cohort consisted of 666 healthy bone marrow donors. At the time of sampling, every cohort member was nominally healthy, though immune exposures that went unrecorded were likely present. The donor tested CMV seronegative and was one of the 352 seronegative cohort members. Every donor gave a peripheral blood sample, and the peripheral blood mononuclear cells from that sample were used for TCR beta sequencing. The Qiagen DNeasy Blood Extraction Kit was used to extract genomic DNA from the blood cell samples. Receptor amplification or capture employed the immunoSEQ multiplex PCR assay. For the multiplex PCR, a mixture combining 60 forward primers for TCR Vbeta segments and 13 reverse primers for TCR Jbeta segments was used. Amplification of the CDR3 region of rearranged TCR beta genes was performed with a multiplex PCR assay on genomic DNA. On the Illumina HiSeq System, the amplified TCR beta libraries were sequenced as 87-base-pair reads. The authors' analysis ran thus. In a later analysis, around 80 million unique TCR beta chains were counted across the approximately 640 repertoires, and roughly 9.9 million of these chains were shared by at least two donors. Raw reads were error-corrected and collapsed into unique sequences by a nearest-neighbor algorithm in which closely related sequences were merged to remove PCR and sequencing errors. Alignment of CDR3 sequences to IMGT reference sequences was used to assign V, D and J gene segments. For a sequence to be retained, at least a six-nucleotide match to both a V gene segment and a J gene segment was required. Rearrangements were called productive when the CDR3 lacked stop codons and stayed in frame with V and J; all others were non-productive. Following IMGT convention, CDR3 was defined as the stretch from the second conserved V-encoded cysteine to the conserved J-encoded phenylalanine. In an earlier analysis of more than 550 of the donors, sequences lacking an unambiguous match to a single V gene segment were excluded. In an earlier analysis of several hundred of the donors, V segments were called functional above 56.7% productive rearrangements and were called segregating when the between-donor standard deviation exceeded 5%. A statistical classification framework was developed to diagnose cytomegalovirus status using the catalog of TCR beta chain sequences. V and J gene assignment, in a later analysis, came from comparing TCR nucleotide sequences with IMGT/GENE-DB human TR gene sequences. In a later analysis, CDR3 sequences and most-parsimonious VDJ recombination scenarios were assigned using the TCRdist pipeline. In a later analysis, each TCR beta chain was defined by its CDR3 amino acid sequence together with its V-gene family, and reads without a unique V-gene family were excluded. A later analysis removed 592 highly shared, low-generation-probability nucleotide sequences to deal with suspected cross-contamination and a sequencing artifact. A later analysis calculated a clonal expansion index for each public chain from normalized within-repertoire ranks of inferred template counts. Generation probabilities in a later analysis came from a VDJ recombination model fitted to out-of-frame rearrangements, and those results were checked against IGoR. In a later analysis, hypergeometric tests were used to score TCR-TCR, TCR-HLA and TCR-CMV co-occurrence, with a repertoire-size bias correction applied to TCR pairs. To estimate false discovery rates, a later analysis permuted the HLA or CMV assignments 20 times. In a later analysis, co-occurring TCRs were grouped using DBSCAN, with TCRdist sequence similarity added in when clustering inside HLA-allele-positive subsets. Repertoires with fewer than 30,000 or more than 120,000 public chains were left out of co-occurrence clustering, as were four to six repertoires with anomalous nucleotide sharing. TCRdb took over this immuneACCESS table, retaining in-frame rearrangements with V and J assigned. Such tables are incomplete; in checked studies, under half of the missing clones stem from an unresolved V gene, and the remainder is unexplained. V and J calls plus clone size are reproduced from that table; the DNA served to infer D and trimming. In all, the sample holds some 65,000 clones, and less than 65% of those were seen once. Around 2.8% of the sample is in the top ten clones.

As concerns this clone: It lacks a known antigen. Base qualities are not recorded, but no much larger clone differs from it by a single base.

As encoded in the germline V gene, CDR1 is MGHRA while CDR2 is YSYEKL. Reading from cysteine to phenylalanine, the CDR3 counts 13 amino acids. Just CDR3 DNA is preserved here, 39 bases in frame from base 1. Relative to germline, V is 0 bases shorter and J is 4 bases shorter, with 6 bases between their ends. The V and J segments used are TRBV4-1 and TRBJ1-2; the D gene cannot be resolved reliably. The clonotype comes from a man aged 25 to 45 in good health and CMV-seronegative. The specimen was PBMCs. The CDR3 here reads CASSQDNLYGYTF. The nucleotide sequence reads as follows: TGCGCCAGCAGCCAAGATAATCTCTATGGCTACACCTTC.